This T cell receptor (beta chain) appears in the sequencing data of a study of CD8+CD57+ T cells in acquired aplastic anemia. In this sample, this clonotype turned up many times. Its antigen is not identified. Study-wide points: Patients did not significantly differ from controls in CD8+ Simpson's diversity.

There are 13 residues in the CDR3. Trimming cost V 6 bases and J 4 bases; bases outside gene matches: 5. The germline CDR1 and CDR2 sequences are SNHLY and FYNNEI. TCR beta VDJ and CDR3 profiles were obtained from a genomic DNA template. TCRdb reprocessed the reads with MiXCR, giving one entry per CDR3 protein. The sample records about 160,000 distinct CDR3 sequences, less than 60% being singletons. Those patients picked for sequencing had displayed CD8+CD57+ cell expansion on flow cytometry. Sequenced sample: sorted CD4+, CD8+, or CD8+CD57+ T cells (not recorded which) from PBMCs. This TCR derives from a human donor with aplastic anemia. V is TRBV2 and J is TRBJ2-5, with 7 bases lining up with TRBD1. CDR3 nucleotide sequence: TGTGCCAGCAGCTTATCAGGGGGAGAGACCCAGTACTTC. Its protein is CASSLSGGETQYF.